A single sample gave rise to the 20 T cell receptor beta chains below, sequenced in a study of T cell responses to AZD1222 COVID-19 vaccine. Libraries were prepared by immunoSEQ multiplex PCR; TCRdb keeps only in-frame clonotypes and omits some of them. The sample records about 120,000 clones, approximately 90% being singletons. Sequenced here: peripheral blood, sampled on day 0 of AZD1222 vaccination. The receptor source for this set is an adult in good health.

The rearrangement uses TRBV5-1 and TRBJ1-5, with D possibly matching TRBD1 (5 bases). CDR3 size: 15 residues. Germline CDR1 and CDR2: SGHRS and YFSETQ. The V gene lost 0 bases and the J gene lost 3 bases, with 10 bases spanning the gap. CDR3 bases: TGCGCCAGCAGCTTGGCAGGGCAGACCAATCAGCCCCAGCATTTT. Protein: CASSLAGQTNQPQHF.

V usage is TRBV19 and J usage is TRBJ2-7; D is perhaps TRBD2 (5 bases). V lost 7 bases to trimming and J lost 4 bases, with 17 bases between them. The CDR3 sequence is 14 residues long. Germline values: CDR1 LNHDA, CDR2 SQIVND (reference sequence). The CDR3 loop is CASTTLPDCYEQYF. In DNA form, the CDR3 reads TGTGCCAGTACTACTCTCCCGGACTGTTACGAGCAGTACTTC.

The V and J genes are TRBV7-9 and TRBJ2-1; D possibly matches TRBD1 or TRBD2 (6 bases each). V lost 1 base, J lost 4 bases, and 17 bases lay in between. The CDR3 has 17 residues. The germline V gene has CDR1 SEHNR and CDR2 FQNEAQ (reference sequence). CDR3 DNA: TGTGCCAGCAGCTTAGGATCGGGGGCTACATCATACAATGAGCAGTTCTTC. It is translated as CASSLGSGATSYNEQFF.

CDR3 sequence: CASSDLGDLAGGLYEQYF. CDR3 sequence (DNA): TGTGCCAGCAGTGATTTGGGAGACCTAGCGGGAGGGCTTTACGAGCAGTACTTC. This rearrangement joins TRBV2 to TRBJ2-7; 12 positions match TRBD2. Germline V gene data show CDR1 as SNHLY and CDR2 as FYNNEI. The V gene end was trimmed by 3 bases and the J gene end by 4 bases; junction bases not matched to a gene: 13. There are 18 residues in the CDR3. Full variable domain (rest looked up from reference TRBV2 and TRBJ2-7): EPEVTQTPSHQVTQMGQEVILRCVPISNHLYFYWYRQILGQKVEFLVSFYNNEISEKSEIFDDQFSVERPDGSNFTLKIRSTKLEDSAMYFCASSDLGDLAGGLYEQYFGPGTRLTVT.

The V call is TRBV6-2 or TRBV6-3, the J call TRBJ2-7; D remains ambiguous. The CDR3 consists of 13 residues. CDR1 is MNHEY, CDR2 SVGEGT, per germline. The V end was cut by 4 bases, the J end by 1 base, with 8 bases between. The CDR3 DNA is TGTGCCAGCAGTTCAAAGTTATCCTACGAGCAGTACTTC. Residues: CASSSKLSYEQYF.

The chain employs TRBV6-1 and TRBJ1-6; TRBD1 is a possible D gene (5 bases). The CDR3 contains 16 residues. The V end lost 4 bases, the J end lost 9 bases, and 19 bases lay between the germline ends. Germline CDR1 and CDR2: MNHNS and SASEGT. CDR3: CASSALPGGVGSPLHF. CDR3 nucleotides: TGTGCCAGCAGTGCCCTCCCCGGAGGGGTAGGTTCACCCCTCCACTTT.

The chain joins TRBV10-3 to TRBJ2-5; 11 bases map to TRBD2. The germline CDR1 and CDR2 sequences are ENHRY and SYGVKD. The CDR3 is made up of 18 amino acids. V trimming: 3 bases; J trimming: 2 bases; junction bases outside the gene matches: 11. The CDR3, as DNA: TGTGCCATCAGTGATTCCGTACCGGGACTAGCGGAACAAGAGACCCAGTACTTC. Amino acid sequence: CAISDSVPGLAEQETQYF.

This clone was seen only once. V usage is TRBV6-2 or TRBV6-3 and J usage is TRBJ2-2; 10 nucleotides agree with TRBD2. The CDR3 totals 17 residues. The junction had 7 bases not matched to a gene; V was cut back by 2 bases and J by 4 bases. CDR1 and CDR2 from the germline V gene are MNHEY and SVGEGT. The CDR3 region has the DNA TGTGCCAGCAGTTACCGGAGCGGGGGGGCGTCCACCGGGGAGCTGTTTTTT. Amino acids: CASSYRSGGASTGELFF.

In this sample, this clone turned up once. The chain links TRBV9 to TRBJ2-4; D perhaps matches TRBD1 (5 bases). Between the trimmed V and J ends, which lost 0 bases and 0 bases, there was a span of 10 bases. The CDR3 is 16 residues long. Germline CDR1 SGDLS, CDR2 YYNGEE. CDR3 coding DNA: TGTGCCAGCAGCGTAGACATTCAGGGAGCCAAAAACATTCAGTACTTC. Protein: CASSVDIQGAKNIQYF.

The chain is built from TRBV7-9 and TRBJ2-7, with 12 bases that match TRBD1. The CDR3 runs to 15 residues. Trimming took 5 bases from V and 1 from J; bases not matched to a gene: 3. Germline CDR1 is SEHNR and CDR2 is FQNEAQ (reference sequence). Here the CDR3 reads CASSMGQGASYEQYF. In DNA, the CDR3 is TGTGCCAGCAGCATGGGACAGGGGGCTTCCTACGAGCAGTACTTC.

The chain carries TRBV28 and TRBJ2-1; unclear D gene. The CDR3 covers 11 residues. Germline-derived CDR1 and CDR2 are MDHEN and SYDVKM. The V gene lost 5 bases and the J gene lost 4 bases, with 3 bases spanning the gap. The CDR3 region has the DNA TGTGCCAGCAGTGTATACAATGAGCAGTTCTTC. It encodes CASSVYNEQFF.

This clone has just one count. This chain uses TRBV7-9 with TRBJ1-1; the D gene is possibly TRBD1 (5 bases). The CDR3 runs 13 residues. V was shortened by 5 bases and J by 3 bases, with 10 bases between the two germline ends. Germline CDR1 is SEHNR and CDR2 is FQNEAQ (reference sequence). In DNA, the CDR3 is TGTGCCAGCAGCCGGGGGGTTTACACTGAAGCTTTCTTT. Translating gives CASSRGVYTEAFF.

This clone was recorded only once. The chain joins TRBV6-1 to TRBJ1-1, with D uncertain. The V gene's germline CDR1 is MNHNS and CDR2 SASEGT. Trimming removed 2 bases at V and 2 bases at J, with 9 bases between. The CDR3 length is 14 residues. This CDR3 reads CASSESLINTEAFF. The CDR3 DNA reads as TGTGCCAGCAGTGAATCGCTGATTAACACTGAAGCTTTCTTT.

This clone was seen a handful of times. This chain links TRBV27 with TRBJ2-1; 9 positions match TRBD2. The CDR3 covers 16 residues. Germline CDR1 reads MNHEY; CDR2 reads SMNVEV (reference sequence). Losses at the gene ends were 8 bases for V and 6 bases for J; bases not matched to a gene: 14. CDR3 DNA: TGTGCCAGCCGAAGTATAGCGGGAGTCTGGTTCAATGAGCAGTTCTTC. Its protein is CASRSIAGVWFNEQFF.

The chain recombines TRBV5-8 with TRBJ2-7; TRBD2 matches at 10 bases. The V segment lost 2 bases and the J segment 5 bases; nucleotides outside the gene matches: 7. Germline CDR1 SGHTS, CDR2 YDEGEE. CDR3 length: 15 residues. CDR3 sequence: CASSLQAGGGDEQYF. CDR3 in DNA: TGTGCCAGCAGCTTACAAGCGGGAGGGGGTGACGAGCAGTACTTC.

The V gene is TRBV15, the J gene TRBJ2-1; TRBD2 aligns across 9 bases. V lost 5 bases to trimming and J lost 7 bases; unmatched junction nucleotides: 9. The CDR3 is 15 amino acids. The germline gives CDR1 LNHNV, CDR2 YYDKDF (reference sequence). CDR3 coding DNA: TGTGCCACCAGCTCACAGACTAGCGGCCGAAATGAGCAGTTCTTC. Translation gives CATSSQTSGRNEQFF.

CDR3 DNA: TGTGCCAGCAGTTTGGTCAGTCCTCCTAAGACCCAGCATTTT. Protein product: CASSLVSPPKTQHF. The chain combines TRBV28 with TRBJ1-5; D ambiguous. The CDR3 covers 14 residues. Trimming cost V 3 bases and J 11 bases, with 17 bases left between them. The V gene's germline CDR1 is MDHEN and CDR2 SYDVKM.

This sequence joins TRBV6-4 and TRBJ1-1; D gene unclear. The ends were cut back, 5 bases at V and 1 base at J, with 8 bases in the middle. CDR1 and CDR2 (germline): MRHNA, SNTAGT. The CDR3 length is 13 residues. This CDR3 is CASSFQRNTEAFF. The CDR3 DNA follows: TGTGCCAGCAGTTTTCAACGGAACACTGAAGCTTTCTTT.

This clone was detected a few times. The genes are TRBV5-1 and TRBJ1-1; no firm D call. V gave up 0 bases and J gave up 1 base, with 4 bases separating them. Germline values: CDR1 SGHRS, CDR2 YFSETQ. The CDR3 runs to 13 residues. The CDR3 sequence: CASSLDRNTEAFF. The CDR3, as DNA: TGCGCCAGCAGCTTGGATAGGAACACTGAAGCTTTCTTT.

J is TRBJ2-6 and V is TRBV18; no firm D call. Between the trimmed V and J ends, which lost 0 bases and 1 base, there was a span of 16 bases. Germline CDR1 is KGHSH and CDR2 is LQKENI. The CDR3 contains 19 residues. In DNA form, the CDR3 reads TGTGCCAGCTCACCACCGGGAAAGGACGGTCCATCTGGGGCCAACGTCCTGACTTTC. It translates to CASSPPGKDGPSGANVLTF.